The rows below give T cell receptor beta chains drawn from one sample of a study of blood T cells in healthy people across ages. Via MiXCR, TCRdb re-called the 5' RACE reads, giving one row per CDR3 protein. The sample yields more than 800,000 distinct CDR3 sequences, 35% to 50% seen once. The sequenced sample consisted of blood. Receptors originate from a woman aged 55 to 70 in good health. CDR3s include the opening cysteine and the closing phenylalanine or tryptophan. The D gene is left open where the match is weak. A clone size is listed for some rows: how often the clone was seen (once, few, many), or a class if it is expanded.

v_call	clone_size	j_call	d_call	cdr3_aa	cdr3_nt
TRBV20-1	-	TRBJ2-1	TRBD2	CSARSGTSGRALRQFF	TGCAGTGCTAGATCTGGGACTAGCGGGAGGGCCCTCCGTCAGTTCTTC
TRBV29-1	-	TRBJ2-3	TRBD1	CSADRGRSDTQYF	TGCAGCGCAGACAGGGGGCGATCAGATACGCAGTATTTT
TRBV7-9	-	TRBJ2-1	TRBD1	CASSPQTGLYDEQFF	TGTGCCAGCAGCCCCCAGACAGGGTTATACGACGAGCAGTTCTTC
TRBV28	-	TRBJ2-1	TRBD2	CASTSGGLYGFF	TGTGCCAGCACTAGCGGGGGTCTATATGGGTTCTTC
TRBV24-1	-	TRBJ2-3	-	CATSESNTDTQYF	TGTGCCACCAGTGAGTCGAACACAGATACGCAGTATTTT
TRBV28	-	TRBJ2-1	TRBD2	CASSLWGGLASRDEQFF	TGTGCCAGCAGTTTATGGGGAGGACTAGCGTCTAGGGATGAGCAGTTCTTC
TRBV6-6	few	TRBJ2-5	-	CATTWQETQYF	TGTGCCACCACTTGGCAAGAGACCCAGTACTTC
TRBV21-1	-	TRBJ1-2	-	CASSKGWSVSYGYTF	TGTGCCAGCAGCAAAGGTTGGTCTGTCAGCTATGGCTACACCTTC
TRBV18	-	TRBJ1-4	-	CASSRREGNEKLFF	TGTGCCAGCTCCCGACGGGAGGGGAATGAAAAACTGTTTTTT
TRBV5-5	many	TRBJ2-7	-	CASSLLFAGVGLYEQYF	TGTGCCAGCAGCTTGTTGTTTGCAGGAGTCGGTCTCTACGAGCAGTACTTC
TRBV29-1	many	TRBJ2-6	-	CSVEESGTASSGANVLTF	TGCAGCGTTGAAGAATCAGGGACCGCTAGCTCTGGGGCCAACGTCCTGACTTTC
TRBV7-2	-	TRBJ2-1	TRBD2	CASSPRQRGDSYNEQFF	TGTGCCAGCAGCCCACGCCAGCGGGGGGACTCCTACAATGAGCAGTTCTTC